This T cell receptor (beta chain) was recovered during a study of shared clonotypes between healthy human individuals. Overall study results and limits: Blood was the only sampled material, and tissue repertoires likely differ.

With 5 bases removed from V and 4 bases from J, the gap between germline ends came to 12 bases. The CDR3 loop spans 13 amino acids. Germline assignment: CDR1 LNHDA and CDR2 SQIVND (reference sequence). Libraries were prepared by immunoSEQ multiplex PCR; TCRdb keeps only in-frame clonotypes and omits some of them. The sample contains 1.4 million to 1.5 million clones, around 97% of which appear only once. Note on this clone: Antigen specificity is unknown.

V usage is TRBV19 and J usage is TRBJ2-7; tentatively, D is TRBD1 (5 bases). Material: naive CD4+ T cells sorted from blood. Subset meaning: CD45RA+ positively selected. The sequence came from a man aged 25 to 45 in good health. The CDR3 DNA sequence: TGTGCCAGTAGTCCCTTCAGGGATTACGAGCAGTACTTC. This translates into CASSPFRDYEQYF. Using reference TRBV19 and TRBJ2-7 for the parts outside the CDR3, the full variable domain is DGGITQSPKYLFRKEGQNVTLSCEQNLNHDAMYWYRQDPGQGLRLIYYSQIVNDFQKGDIAEGYSVSREKKESFPLTVTSAQKNPTAFYLCASSPFRDYEQYFGPGTRLTVT.